The clone carrying this T cell receptor (beta chain) was counted at least ten times. These data are taken from a study of T cell repertoires in cytomegalovirus infection. TCRdb used MiXCR to reprocess the reads, holding one entry per CDR3 protein. The repertoire has approximately 320,000 distinct CDR3 sequences, more than 8% of them found once; the top ten carry roughly 4%. Germline CDR1 SEHNR, CDR2 FQNEAQ (reference sequence). This CDR3 has 14 amino acids. V was shortened by 5 bases and J by 5 bases, with 15 bases between the two germline ends. The chain carries TRBV7-9 and TRBJ2-5; the D gene is possibly TRBD2 (6 bases). The sequence came from a human donor in good health (CMV status not recorded). Some clones in this sample may be carry-over from other donors' samples. Sequenced material: PBMCs. The CDR3 nucleotides read TGTGCCAGCAGCCCCACGGCGGGGCGCGAGACCCAGTACTTC. This gives the protein CASSPTAGRETQYF.